This T cell receptor (beta chain) was retrieved from a study of T cell responses to AZD1222 COVID-19 vaccine. The data were produced by immunoSEQ multiplex PCR, yet TCRdb's version contains in-frame clones alone and is incomplete. This table has about 81,000 clones, approximately 90% appearing once. The CDR3 runs 14 residues. Germline V gene data show CDR1 as SQVTM and CDR2 as ANQGSEA. V was pared by 4 bases and J by 8 bases, with 8 bases of the junction left unmatched. Comment on this clone: Its antigen is as yet unknown.

General study findings and limits: Spike regions recognized by vaccine-associated CD4 TCRs spanned the protein, led by 160-218 and 743-854. Nearly half of spike-specific TCRs reportedly target variant regions that are unmutated in the B.1.351 and B.1.1.7 variants.

The sample consisted of peripheral blood, taken 28 days after the second AZD1222 dose. This chain joins TRBV29-1 and TRBJ1-2; 12 nucleotides agree with TRBD1. The source of this sequence is an adult who received the AZD1222 COVID-19 vaccine. CDR3 sequence (DNA): TGCAGCGTTGCTCCGGGACAGGGGGCGGGCGGCTACACCTTC. Translating it yields CSVAPGQGAGGYTF.